What follows describes a single T cell receptor (beta chain). As yet, its antigen is unknown. Germline CDR1 reads SGHTA; CDR2 reads FQGNSA. The V gene lost 5 bases and the J gene lost 9 bases, with 19 bases spanning the gap. There are 14 residues in the CDR3. The data were obtained in a study of siplizumab effects on memory and regulatory T cells. Overall study results and limits: Mapping to unstimulated subsets was achieved for only a minor fraction of alloreactive clones. Proliferating Tregs' suppressive function in siplizumab cultures went unconfirmed.

The study assayed 100,000 or so TCR templates per sample. The repertoire was sequenced with immunoSEQ multiplex PCR; TCRdb's copy has only in-frame clones and lacks some. The sample consists of 100,000 or so clones, around 90% of them appearing once. This clonotype was obtained from a human donor in good health. This chain links TRBV7-2 with TRBJ2-5; D may match TRBD1 or TRBD2 (5 bases each). Input material: non-Treg CD4+ T cells sorted from blood. CDR3 sequence: CASSPGAPAAAQYF. As DNA, the CDR3 is TGTGCCAGCAGCCCCGGGGCCCCCGCCGCGGCCCAGTACTTC.